The rows below give T cell receptor beta chains drawn from one sample of a study of early T cells in non-severe SARS-CoV-2 infection. TCRdb fed the 5' RACE reads into MiXCR, producing one record per CDR3 protein. The sample shows roughly 90,000 distinct CDR3 sequences, 13% to 15% of them seen only once. Sequences were obtained from whole blood. Every receptor here comes from an adult who was a healthcare worker with PCR-confirmed SARS-CoV-2 infection or an uninfected control (not recorded which). Both conserved end residues are part of each CDR3. The order of the fields is clone size, J gene, D gene, V gene, CDR3 protein, CDR3 DNA. The D gene is left open where the match is weak. For some rows the clone size is stated as once, few or many, or as a class when expanded; others skip it.

size: few; J: TRBJ2-7; D: TRBD2; V: TRBV6-2/TRBV6-3; CDR3: CASRTGTSHYEQYF; DNA: TGTGCCAGCAGAACCGGGACTAGCCATTACGAGCAGTACTTC
size: .; J: TRBJ1-6; D: .; V: TRBV14; CDR3: CASSPFPNVPLHF; DNA: TGTGCCAGCAGCCCCTTCCCTAATGTGCCCCTCCACTTT
size: few; J: TRBJ2-1; D: TRBD1; V: TRBV27; CDR3: CASTPGQGARNEQFF; DNA: TGTGCCAGCACCCCGGGACAGGGGGCGAGAAATGAGCAGTTCTTC
size: few; J: TRBJ2-3; D: .; V: TRBV7-6; CDR3: CASSLAGDRLDTQYF; DNA: TGTGCCAGCAGCTTGGCAGGTGACCGGTTAGATACGCAGTATTTT
size: many; J: TRBJ1-1; D: .; V: TRBV20-1; CDR3: CSVILVGVRAEAFF; DNA: TGCAGTGTGATTTTGGTGGGGGTGAGGGCTGAAGCTTTCTTT
size: few; J: TRBJ1-1; D: .; V: TRBV9; CDR3: CASSIGLTDTEAFF; DNA: TGTGCCAGCAGCATTGGTCTGACGGACACTGAAGCTTTCTTT
size: .; J: TRBJ1-5; D: .; V: TRBV4-1; CDR3: CASSHTGSNQPQHF; DNA: TGCGCCAGCAGCCACACCGGTAGCAATCAGCCCCAGCATTTT
size: many; J: TRBJ2-1; D: .; V: TRBV10-2; CDR3: CASSLSFGRDANNEQFF; DNA: TGCGCCAGCAGTCTTAGTTTCGGCCGGGACGCCAACAATGAGCAGTTCTTC
size: few; J: TRBJ1-5; D: .; V: TRBV29-1; CDR3: CSVRGLDQPQHF; DNA: TGCAGCGTTCGGGGGCTGGATCAGCCCCAGCATTTT
size: few; J: TRBJ1-4; D: TRBD1; V: TRBV2; CDR3: CASSGDRGTNEKLFF; DNA: TGTGCCAGCAGTGGGGACAGGGGTACTAATGAAAAACTGTTTTTT
size: few; J: TRBJ1-3; D: .; V: TRBV18; CDR3: CASSSGAQGNTIYF; DNA: TGTGCCAGCTCATCGGGGGCGCAAGGAAACACCATATATTTT
size: .; J: TRBJ1-1; D: TRBD1; V: TRBV7-9; CDR3: CASSLLGQGGTEAFF; DNA: TGTGCCAGCAGCTTACTTGGACAGGGAGGCACTGAAGCTTTCTTT
size: few; J: TRBJ1-2; D: .; V: TRBV29-1; CDR3: CSVESHRFRGYTF; DNA: TGCAGCGTTGAATCCCACCGCTTTCGGGGCTACACCTTC
size: .; J: TRBJ2-3; D: .; V: TRBV28; CDR3: CASSPSAAGVDTDTQYF; DNA: TGTGCCAGCAGTCCCTCGGCGGCAGGGGTTGATACAGATACGCAGTATTTT